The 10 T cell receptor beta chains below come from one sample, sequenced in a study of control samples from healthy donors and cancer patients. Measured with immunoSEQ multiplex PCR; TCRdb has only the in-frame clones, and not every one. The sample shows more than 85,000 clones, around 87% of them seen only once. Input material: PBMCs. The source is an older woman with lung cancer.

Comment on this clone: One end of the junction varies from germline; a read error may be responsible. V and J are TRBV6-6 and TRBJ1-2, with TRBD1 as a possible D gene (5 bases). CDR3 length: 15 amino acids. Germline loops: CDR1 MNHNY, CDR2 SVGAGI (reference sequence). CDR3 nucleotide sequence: TGTGCCAGCTGGGAGGCCAGGGTTCGATCCTATGGCCACACCTTC. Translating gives CASWEARVRSYGHTF.

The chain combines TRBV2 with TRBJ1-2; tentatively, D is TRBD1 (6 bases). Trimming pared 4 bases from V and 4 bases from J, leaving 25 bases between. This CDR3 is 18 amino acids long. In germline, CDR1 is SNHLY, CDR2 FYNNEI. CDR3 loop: CASSGRWGGSDFFYGYTF. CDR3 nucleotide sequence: TGTGCCAGCAGTGGAAGATGGGGGGGCTCGGACTTCTTCTATGGCTACACCTTC.

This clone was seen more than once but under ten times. CDR3 nucleotide sequence: TGCGCCAGCAGCTTGTATGGACAGGGGAACACTGAAGCTTTCTTT. Encoded protein: CASSLYGQGNTEAFF. The rearrangement links TRBV5-1 to TRBJ1-1; 8 bases fit TRBD1. V shed 1 base, J shed 1 base, and the junction held 3 bases outside the gene matches. Germline V gene data show CDR1 as SGHRS and CDR2 as YFSETQ. The length of the CDR3 is 15 residues. The full variable domain, with the rest looked up from reference TRBV5-1 and TRBJ1-1, is KAGVTQTPRYLIKTRGQQVTLSCSPISGHRSVSWYQQTPGQGLQFLFEYFSETQRNKGNFPGRFSGRQFSNSRSEMNVSTLELGDSALYLCASSLYGQGNTEAFFGQGTRLTVV.

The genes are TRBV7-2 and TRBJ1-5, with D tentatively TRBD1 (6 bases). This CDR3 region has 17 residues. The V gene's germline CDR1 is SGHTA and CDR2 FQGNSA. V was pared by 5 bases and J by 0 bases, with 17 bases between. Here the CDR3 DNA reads TGTGCCAGCAGCACAAACACAGGGTCAGATAGCAATCAGCCCCAGCATTTT. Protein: CASSTNTGSDSNQPQHF. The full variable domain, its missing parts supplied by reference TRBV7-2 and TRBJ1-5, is GAGVSQSPSNKVTEKGKDVELRCDPISGHTALYWYRQSLGQGLEFLIYFQGNSAPDKSGLPSDRFSAERTGGSVSTLTIQRTQQEDSAVYLCASSTNTGSDSNQPQHFGDGTRLSIL.

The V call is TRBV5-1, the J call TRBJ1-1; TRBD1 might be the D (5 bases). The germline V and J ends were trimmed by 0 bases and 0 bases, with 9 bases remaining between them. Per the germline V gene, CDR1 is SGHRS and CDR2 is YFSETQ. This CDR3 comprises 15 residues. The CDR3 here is CASSLAARVNTEAFF. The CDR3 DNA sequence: TGCGCCAGCAGCTTGGCCGCCAGGGTGAACACTGAAGCTTTCTTT.

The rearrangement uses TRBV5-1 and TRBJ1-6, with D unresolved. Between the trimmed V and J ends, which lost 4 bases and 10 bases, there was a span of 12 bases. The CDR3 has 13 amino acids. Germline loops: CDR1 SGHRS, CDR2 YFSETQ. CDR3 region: CASSRIQYSPLHF. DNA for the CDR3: TGCGCCAGCAGCAGAATACAGTACTCACCCCTCCACTTT.

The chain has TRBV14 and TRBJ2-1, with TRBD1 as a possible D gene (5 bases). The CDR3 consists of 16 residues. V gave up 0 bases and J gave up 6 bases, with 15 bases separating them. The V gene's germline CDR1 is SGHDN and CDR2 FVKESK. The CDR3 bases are TGTGCCAGCAGCCAAGATTGGCCAGGGTGGGGCAATGAGCAGTTCTTC. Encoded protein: CASSQDWPGWGNEQFF.

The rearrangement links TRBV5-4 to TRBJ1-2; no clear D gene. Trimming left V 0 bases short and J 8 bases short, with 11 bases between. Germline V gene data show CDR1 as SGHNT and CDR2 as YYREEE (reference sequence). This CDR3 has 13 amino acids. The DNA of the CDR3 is TGTGCCAGCAGCTTGGGGGGAATGGAGGGCTACACCTTC. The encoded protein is CASSLGGMEGYTF.

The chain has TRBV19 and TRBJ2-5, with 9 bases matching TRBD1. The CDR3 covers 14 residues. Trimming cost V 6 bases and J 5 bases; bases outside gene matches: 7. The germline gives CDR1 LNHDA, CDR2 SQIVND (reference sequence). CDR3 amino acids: CASRGTGLRETQYF. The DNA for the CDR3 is TGTGCCAGTAGGGGGACAGGGCTTCGGGAGACCCAGTACTTC.

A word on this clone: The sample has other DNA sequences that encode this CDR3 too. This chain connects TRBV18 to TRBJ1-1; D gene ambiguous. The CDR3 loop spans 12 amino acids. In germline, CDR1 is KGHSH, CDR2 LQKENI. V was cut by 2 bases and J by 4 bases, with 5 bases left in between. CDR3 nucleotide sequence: TGTGCCAGCTCACCAGGCGTCACTGAAGCTTTCTTT. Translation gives CASSPGVTEAFF.